A single sample is the source of the 17 T cell receptor beta chains below, sequenced in a study of chemoradiotherapy in HPV16-positive cancers. The protocol was immunoSEQ multiplex PCR, while the TCRdb copy is restricted to in-frame clones and leaves out a portion. This sample carries roughly 11,000 clones, more than 70% of them seen once, and the ten largest clones take about 2.1%. This material was obtained from a patient who underwent chemoradiotherapy. The receptor source for this set is a human donor with HPV-associated anogenital cancer.

This clone appeared a few times. The chain employs TRBV7-8 and TRBJ1-6; D gene ambiguous. Germline values: CDR1 SGHVS, CDR2 FQNEAQ. This CDR3 spans 15 amino acids. The V and J ends lost 4 bases and 8 bases respectively, with 15 bases between them. This CDR3 reads CASSSSGSAYSPLHF. The DNA for the CDR3 is TGTGCCAGCAGCTCTTCCGGGTCGGCCTATTCACCCCTCCACTTT. The whole variable domain, remainder taken from reference TRBV7-8 and TRBJ1-6, is GAGVSQSPRYKVAKRGQDVALRCDPISGHVSLFWYQQALGQGPEFLTYFQNEAQLDKSGLPSDRFFAERPEGSVSTLKIQRTQQEDSAVYLCASSSSGSAYSPLHFGNGTRLTVT.

The chain recombines TRBV4-1 with TRBJ1-5; D is unresolved. The CDR3 sequence is 16 residues long. With 4 bases removed from V and 2 bases from J, the gap between germline ends came to 15 bases. CDR1 is MGHRA, CDR2 YSYEKL, per germline. The CDR3 sequence: CASSPGIVPGNQPQHF. Written as DNA, the CDR3 is TGCGCCAGCAGCCCAGGAATCGTGCCAGGCAATCAGCCCCAGCATTTT.

The V gene is TRBV6-5, the J gene TRBJ1-3; D remains unclear. CDR1 is MNHEY and CDR2 is SVGAGI in the germline V gene. V was pared by 2 bases and J by 1 base, with 12 bases between. The CDR3 runs 16 residues. CDR3: CASSYLRSLSGNTIYF. The CDR3 region has the DNA TGTGCCAGCAGTTACCTAAGGTCTCTATCTGGAAACACCATATATTTT.

The chain's CDR3 is CSVDRTGGQETQYF. The CDR3 coding sequence is TGCAGCGTCGACCGGACAGGGGGTCAAGAGACCCAGTACTTC. This chain links TRBV29-1 with TRBJ2-5, with 10 nucleotides matching TRBD1. Germline-derived CDR1 and CDR2 are SQVTM and ANQGSEA. Trimming cost V 6 bases and J 2 bases; bases outside gene matches: 6. The CDR3 is 14 residues long.

In this sample, this clone turned up a few times. The V and J genes are TRBV14 and TRBJ1-1; D not resolved. The CDR3 covers 14 residues. V lost 4 bases to trimming and J lost 4 bases, with 13 bases between them. Germline V lookup: CDR1 SGHDN, CDR2 FVKESK. The CDR3 region is CASSRSPGGTEAFF. DNA of the CDR3: TGTGCCAGCAGCCGCAGCCCGGGAGGCACTGAAGCTTTCTTT.

This sequence joins TRBV19 and TRBJ2-3; 7 positions match TRBD1. Germline-derived CDR1 and CDR2 are LNHDA and SQIVND (reference sequence). J was trimmed by 6 bases and V by 4 bases; bases with no gene match: 4. The CDR3 extends over 13 amino acids. This CDR3 reads CASSTLGGDTQYF. Written as DNA, the CDR3 is TGTGCCAGTAGTACTCTAGGGGGCGATACGCAGTATTTT.

This chain links TRBV12-5 with TRBJ2-2; D may be TRBD2 (6 bases). The V and J ends lost 0 bases and 5 bases respectively, with 7 bases between them. The CDR3 totals 14 residues. Germline V gene data show CDR1 as LGHNT and CDR2 as FRNRAP. The CDR3 DNA follows: TGTGCTAGTGGTTTGGTACGGGGGACCGGGGAGCTGTTTTTT. It encodes CASGLVRGTGELFF. Full variable domain (outside the CDR3, taken from reference TRBV12-5 and TRBJ2-2): DARVTQTPRHKVTEMGQEVTMRCQPILGHNTVFWYRQTMMQGLELLAYFRNRAPLDDSGMPKDRFSAEMPDATLATLKIQPSEPRDSAVYFCASGLVRGTGELFFGEGSRLTVL.

The V call is TRBV4-2, the J call TRBJ1-1; TRBD1 is a possible D gene (6 bases). Germline V gives CDR1 LGHNA, CDR2 YNFKEQ. The CDR3 runs 14 residues. Trimming stripped 2 bases from V and 1 base from J, with 8 bases between. The CDR3 reads CASSQTDRNTEAFF. Written as DNA, the CDR3 is TGTGCCAGCAGCCAAACGGACAGGAACACTGAAGCTTTCTTT.

The rearrangement uses TRBV4-2 and TRBJ1-3; D remains ambiguous. The CDR3 has 15 amino acids. CDR1 LGHNA and CDR2 YNFKEQ come from the germline V gene. Trimming removed 1 base at V and 0 bases at J, with 7 bases between. The CDR3 DNA reads TGTGCCAGCAGCCAAGTGGGGATCTCTGGAAACACCATATATTTT. Amino acid sequence: CASSQVGISGNTIYF.

The V and J genes are TRBV7-9 and TRBJ1-1; D gene ambiguous. CDR3 length: 13 residues. Germline CDR1 reads SEHNR; CDR2 reads FQNEAQ (reference sequence). The V end lost 1 base, the J end lost 1 base, and 4 bases lay between the germline ends. CDR3 nucleotides: TGTGCCAGCAGCTTAGACGAGAACACTGAAGCTTTCTTT. Protein product: CASSLDENTEAFF.

A note on this clone: This CDR3 is also generated by other DNA sequences in the sample. The CDR3, as DNA: TGTGCCAGCTCACCTTACCAAGAGACCCAGTACTTC. This codes for CASSPYQETQYF. V gene TRBV18 combines with J gene TRBJ2-5; D is ambiguous. Germline V gene data show CDR1 as KGHSH and CDR2 as LQKENI. V lost 3 bases and J lost 0, with 2 bases in between. This CDR3 region has 12 residues.

The rearrangement uses TRBV29-1 and TRBJ1-2; tentatively, D is TRBD1 (5 bases). The V gene lost 3 bases and the J gene lost 8 bases, with 13 bases spanning the gap. The CDR3 runs to 12 residues. Germline-derived CDR1 and CDR2 are SQVTM and ANQGSEA. CDR3 region: CSVDDSRLGYTF. CDR3 DNA: TGCAGCGTTGATGACAGCCGATTGGGCTACACCTTC.

This chain uses TRBV10-3 with TRBJ1-2, with 7 bases that match TRBD1. The V and J ends lost 3 bases and 7 bases, in that order; junction bases with no gene match: 2. Per germline, CDR1 ENHRY and CDR2 SYGVKD. This CDR3 region has 12 residues. The CDR3 is CAISDRGAGYTF. For the CDR3, the DNA is TGTGCCATCAGTGACAGGGGGGCTGGCTACACCTTC.

The V call is TRBV18, the J call TRBJ1-5; D unresolved. The CDR3 runs 13 residues. Germline V gene sequence: CDR1 KGHSH, CDR2 LQKENI. V gave up 6 bases and J gave up 3 bases, with 9 bases separating them. CDR3 in amino acids: CASSEATNQPQHF. CDR3 nucleotide sequence: TGTGCCAGCTCCGAGGCGACCAATCAGCCCCAGCATTTT.

The V and J genes are TRBV28 and TRBJ1-1; 8 bases match TRBD1. The CDR3 consists of 16 residues. Trimming at V came to 2 bases and at J to 5 bases, leaving 10 bases not matched to a gene. Germline-derived CDR1 and CDR2 are MDHEN and SYDVKM. DNA for the CDR3: TGTGCCAGCAGTTTAGGGCTCGGGACAGGCGGAACTGAAGCTTTCTTT. This encodes CASSLGLGTGGTEAFF.

The chain is built from TRBV7-9 and TRBJ1-2; the D gene is possibly TRBD1 (6 bases). The CDR3 consists of 14 residues. Germline lookup yields CDR1 SEHNR and CDR2 FQNEAQ (reference sequence). Trimming shortened V by 4 bases and J by 3 bases, and 12 bases separated the two germline ends. CDR3 in amino acids: CASSSSRQDYGYTF. CDR3 bases: TGTGCCAGCAGCTCATCTAGACAGGACTATGGCTACACCTTC.

The sample holds one count of this clone. The J gene is TRBJ1-2, the V gene TRBV9, with D tentatively TRBD1 (6 bases). Trimming cost V 3 bases and J 4 bases, with 16 bases left between them. From germline, CDR1 is SGDLS and CDR2 YYNGEE. This CDR3 has 15 residues. The CDR3: CASSGHGGQIYGYTF. In DNA, the CDR3 is TGTGCCAGCAGCGGGCATGGTGGACAGATCTATGGCTACACCTTC.